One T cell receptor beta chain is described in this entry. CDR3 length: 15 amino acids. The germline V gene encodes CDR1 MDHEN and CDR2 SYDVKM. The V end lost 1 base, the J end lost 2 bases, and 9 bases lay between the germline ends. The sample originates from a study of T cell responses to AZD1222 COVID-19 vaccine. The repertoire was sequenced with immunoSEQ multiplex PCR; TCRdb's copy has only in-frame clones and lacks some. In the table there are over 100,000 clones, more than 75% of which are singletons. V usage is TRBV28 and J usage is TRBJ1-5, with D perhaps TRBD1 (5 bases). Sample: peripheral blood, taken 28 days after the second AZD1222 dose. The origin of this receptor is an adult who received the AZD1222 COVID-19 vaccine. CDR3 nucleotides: TGTGCCAGCAGTTTATTCAGGGCGGGCAATCAGCCCCAGCATTTT. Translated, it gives CASSLFRAGNQPQHF.